This T cell receptor (beta chain) was retrieved from a study of graft-versus-host responses after intestinal transplantation. Whole-study findings and limits: GvH clones detected in recipient marrow included some appearing first in ileum or blood. Within allografts, high graft-versus-host to host-versus-graft clonal ratios were seen among patients with graft-donor T cell macrochimerism. Early post-transplant HvG declines tracked with peak circulating GvH clone levels.

This clone was recorded only once. No antigen is known for it. Here immunoSEQ multiplex PCR was the method, and the copy in TCRdb shows in-frame clones only, minus some. The top ten clones hold roughly 0.64% of a sample with 100,000 to 140,000 clones, roughly 87% of them seen once. The clonotype comes from a human donor who was the organ donor for an intestinal transplant. Source: unstimulated CD4+ T cells sorted from spleen or lymph node cells, taken before transplant.

The CDR3 DNA follows: TGTGCCAGTAGTGGGGGGCGGCTAGCTGGGGAGAATGAGCAGTTCTTC. Protein product: CASSGGRLAGENEQFF. The chain is built from TRBV19 and TRBJ2-1, with D perhaps TRBD1 or TRBD2 (6 bases each). Germline V gives CDR1 LNHDA, CDR2 SQIVND (reference sequence). Trimming took 5 bases from V and 7 from J, leaving 21 bases between them. The CDR3 spans 16 residues.